This T cell receptor (beta chain) came from a study of OX40 agonist ivuxolimab in advanced cancers. About the study: The dose-escalation group included hepatocellular carcinoma, melanoma, renal cell carcinoma and head and neck cancer. Partial responses occurred in Three dose-escalation patients, one with hepatocellular carcinoma and two with cutaneous melanoma.

Regarding this clone: Its matching antigen is unknown.

Germline loops: CDR1 DFQATT, CDR2 SNEGSKA (reference sequence). This CDR3 comprises 11 residues. V shed 7 bases and J shed 1 base, with 7 bases lying between them. Here immunoSEQ multiplex PCR was the method, and the copy in TCRdb shows in-frame clones only, minus some. Found here are approximately 39,000 clones, 89% of them singletons; the top ten hold over 40%. General study findings and limits: The specificity for antigen of the expanded peripheral T cells was not determined. Low normalized T-cell clonal expansion also characterized some of the nonresponders.

The chain combines TRBV20-1 with TRBJ1-1, with D uncertain. The TCR comes from an adult with an advanced solid tumor such as melanoma, head and neck, liver or kidney cancer. Sequencing used CD4+ or CD8+ T cells sorted from blood, obtained in a trial of the OX40 agonist ivuxolimab. This chain's CDR3 is CSVRENTEAFF. For the CDR3, the DNA is TGCAGTGTTAGGGAGAACACTGAAGCTTTCTTT.